This note documents a single T cell receptor beta chain sequence. The CDR3 loop spans 14 amino acids. The germline CDR1 and CDR2 sequences are SNHLY and FYNNEI. With 5 bases removed from V and 3 bases from J, the gap between germline ends came to 13 bases. The table came from immunoSEQ multiplex PCR; TCRdb's copy has only in-frame clones and leaves some out. The sample contains 77,000 or so clones, 91% of which appear only once. The record originates from a study of control samples from healthy donors and cancer patients. V and J are TRBV2 and TRBJ1-1; maybe TRBD1 (6 bases). Sequenced input: blood. The receptor comes from a man aged 30 to 39 in good health. The CDR3, as DNA: TGTGCCAGCAGTTTCCGCAAGGGGGACACTGAAGCTTTCTTT. This encodes CASSFRKGDTEAFF.